These T cell receptor beta chains were read from a single sample in a study of cytomegalovirus exposure and HLA in healthy donors. Produced via immunoSEQ multiplex PCR; TCRdb's table is partial and in-frame only. This table holds some 190,000 clones, roughly four fifths found once. The sample consisted of PBMCs. The receptor source for this set is a woman under 40 in good health and CMV-seropositive. Each CDR3 is given with its conserved first and last residue. Each record gives: J gene, D gene, clone size, V gene, CDR3 protein, CDR3 DNA. A D gene is named only where the DNA matches it firmly. The size field is filled for only some rows; it gives once, few, many or a size class.

J: TRBJ1-2; D: -; size: -; V: TRBV5-5; CDR3: CASSGAPGGNYGYTF; DNA: TGTGCCAGCAGCGGGGCCCCCGGGGGAAACTATGGCTACACCTTC
J: TRBJ2-1; D: TRBD1; size: many; V: TRBV7-9; CDR3: CASIGTGLFGEQFF; DNA: TGTGCCAGCATTGGGACAGGACTTTTCGGGGAGCAGTTCTTC
J: TRBJ1-2; D: TRBD1; size: -; V: TRBV28; CDR3: CASGTTGFGYTF; DNA: TGTGCCAGCGGAACGACAGGGTTCGGCTACACCTTC
J: TRBJ2-7; D: TRBD2; size: -; V: TRBV7-3; CDR3: CASSLQSGGSYEQYF; DNA: TGTGCCAGCAGCCTACAATCGGGGGGCTCCTACGAGCAGTACTTC
J: TRBJ2-7; D: -; size: -; V: TRBV5-4; CDR3: CASSLGRAPRSEQYF; DNA: TGTGCCAGCAGCTTGGGGCGAGCCCCCCGGAGCGAGCAGTACTTC
J: TRBJ1-5; D: -; size: -; V: TRBV30; CDR3: CAWSSPRTGGLNQPQHF; DNA: TGTGCCTGGAGTTCACCTCGGACCGGAGGCCTTAATCAGCCCCAGCATTTT
J: TRBJ2-7; D: TRBD2; size: -; V: TRBV6-5; CDR3: CASSYGGVRYEQYF; DNA: TGTGCCAGCAGTTATGGGGGGGTCCGGTACGAGCAGTACTTC
J: TRBJ1-2; D: -; size: -; V: TRBV2; CDR3: CANSINYGYTF; DNA: TGTGCCAACTCAATAAACTATGGCTACACCTTC
J: TRBJ2-3; D: TRBD2; size: -; V: TRBV6-1; CDR3: CASSASLAALSTGTQYF; DNA: TGTGCCAGCAGTGCTTCGCTAGCGGCGTTGTCGACTGGTACGCAGTATTTT
J: TRBJ2-7; D: TRBD1; size: -; V: TRBV7-3; CDR3: CASSATGTYEQYF; DNA: TGTGCCAGCAGCGCGACAGGGACCTACGAGCAGTACTTC
J: TRBJ1-3; D: -; size: -; V: TRBV28; CDR3: CASKLDIGNTIYF; DNA: TGTGCCAGCAAATTGGACATAGGAAACACCATATATTTT
J: TRBJ1-1; D: TRBD1; size: -; V: TRBV7-9; CDR3: CASSLPGTVYTEAFF; DNA: TGTGCCAGCAGCTTACCCGGGACAGTATACACTGAAGCTTTCTTT
J: TRBJ2-7; D: TRBD1; size: -; V: TRBV18; CDR3: CASSRGRDRAYEQYF; DNA: TGTGCCAGCTCACGAGGCCGGGACAGGGCCTACGAGCAGTACTTC
J: TRBJ2-1; D: TRBD2; size: -; V: TRBV4-1; CDR3: CASSQAATSGSNEQFF; DNA: TGCGCCAGCAGCCAAGCCGCGACTAGCGGTAGCAATGAGCAGTTCTTC
J: TRBJ2-3; D: TRBD2; size: few; V: TRBV11-1; CDR3: CASSPSAGRGGSDTQYF; DNA: TGTGCCAGCAGCCCATCCGCGGGGCGGGGGGGATCAGATACGCAGTATTTT
J: TRBJ2-3; D: -; size: -; V: TRBV7-2; CDR3: CASSLDTGTDTQYF; DNA: TGTGCCAGCAGCTTAGATACGGGCACAGATACGCAGTATTTT
J: TRBJ1-5; D: TRBD1; size: few; V: TRBV18; CDR3: CASSPDRGGNQPQHF; DNA: TGTGCCAGCTCTCCGGACAGGGGCGGCAATCAGCCCCAGCATTTT
J: TRBJ1-5; D: -; size: once; V: TRBV18; CDR3: CASSPAGQQPQHF; DNA: TGTGCCAGCTCACCGGCAGGGCAGCAGCCCCAGCATTTT
J: TRBJ1-2; D: -; size: once; V: TRBV28; CDR3: CASSLLAGGGGYTF; DNA: TGTGCCAGCAGTTTATTGGCCGGGGGGGGCGGCTACACCTTC
J: TRBJ1-5; D: -; size: -; V: TRBV28; CDR3: CASSLSGSNQPQHF; DNA: TGTGCCAGCAGTTTGTCCGGGAGCAATCAGCCCCAGCATTTT
J: TRBJ2-7; D: -; size: -; V: TRBV5-1; CDR3: CASSSYYEQYF; DNA: TGCGCCAGCAGCTCCTACTACGAGCAGTACTTC
J: TRBJ2-7; D: -; size: -; V: TRBV18; CDR3: CASSPIEGASYEQYF; DNA: TGTGCCAGCTCACCAATCGAAGGAGCTTCCTACGAGCAGTACTTC
J: TRBJ1-6; D: -; size: -; V: TRBV7-2; CDR3: CASSRTFRGSGSPLHF; DNA: TGTGCCAGCAGCCGTACCTTCAGGGGTTCAGGTTCACCCCTCCACTTT
J: TRBJ1-4; D: TRBD1; size: once; V: TRBV7-2; CDR3: CASSFLGGNEKLFF; DNA: TGTGCCAGCAGCTTTTTAGGGGGCAATGAAAAACTGTTTTTT
J: TRBJ1-1; D: -; size: -; V: TRBV18; CDR3: CASSPSGLMNTEAFF; DNA: TGTGCCAGCTCACCAAGCGGGCTGATGAACACTGAAGCTTTCTTT
J: TRBJ2-7; D: TRBD1; size: -; V: TRBV7-8; CDR3: CASSLDRVFWEQYF; DNA: TGTGCCAGCAGCTTGGACAGGGTTTTTTGGGAGCAGTACTTC
J: TRBJ2-1; D: -; size: -; V: TRBV5-4; CDR3: CASSLYGGITYNEQFF; DNA: TGTGCCAGCAGCTTGTATGGCGGGATCACCTACAATGAGCAGTTCTTC
J: TRBJ1-1; D: -; size: -; V: TRBV10-1; CDR3: CASSESGAGQTNTEAFF; DNA: TGCGCCAGCAGTGAGTCGGGGGCAGGGCAAACGAACACTGAAGCTTTCTTT
J: TRBJ2-3; D: TRBD2; size: -; V: TRBV6-6; CDR3: CASSYGIAGGTDTQYF; DNA: TGTGCCAGCAGTTACGGGATAGCGGGCGGCACAGATACGCAGTATTTT
J: TRBJ1-6; D: TRBD1; size: once; V: TRBV19; CDR3: CASSTLLQGLRNSPLHF; DNA: TGTGCCAGTAGTACCCTTCTACAGGGGCTGCGGAATTCACCCCTCCACTTT